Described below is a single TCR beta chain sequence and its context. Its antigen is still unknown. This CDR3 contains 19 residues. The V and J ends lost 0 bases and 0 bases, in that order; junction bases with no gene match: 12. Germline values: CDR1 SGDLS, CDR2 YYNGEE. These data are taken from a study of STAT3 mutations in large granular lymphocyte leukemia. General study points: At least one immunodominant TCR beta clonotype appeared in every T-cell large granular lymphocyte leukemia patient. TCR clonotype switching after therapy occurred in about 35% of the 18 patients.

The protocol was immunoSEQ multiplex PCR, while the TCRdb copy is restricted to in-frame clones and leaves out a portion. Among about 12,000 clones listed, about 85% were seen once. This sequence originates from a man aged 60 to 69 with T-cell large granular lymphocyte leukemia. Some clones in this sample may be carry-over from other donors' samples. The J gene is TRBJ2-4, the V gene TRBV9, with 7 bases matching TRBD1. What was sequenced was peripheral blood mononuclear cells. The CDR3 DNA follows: TGTGCCAGCAGCGTAGGAGGGGGCCTACGGGGTACAGCCAAAAACATTCAGTACTTC. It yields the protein CASSVGGGLRGTAKNIQYF. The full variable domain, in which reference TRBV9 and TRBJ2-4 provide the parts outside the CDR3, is DSGVTQTPKHLITATGQRVTLRCSPRSGDLSVYWYQQSLDQGLQFLIQYYNGEERAKGNILERFSAQQFPDLHSELNLSSLELGDSALYFCASSVGGGLRGTAKNIQYFGAGTRLSVL.